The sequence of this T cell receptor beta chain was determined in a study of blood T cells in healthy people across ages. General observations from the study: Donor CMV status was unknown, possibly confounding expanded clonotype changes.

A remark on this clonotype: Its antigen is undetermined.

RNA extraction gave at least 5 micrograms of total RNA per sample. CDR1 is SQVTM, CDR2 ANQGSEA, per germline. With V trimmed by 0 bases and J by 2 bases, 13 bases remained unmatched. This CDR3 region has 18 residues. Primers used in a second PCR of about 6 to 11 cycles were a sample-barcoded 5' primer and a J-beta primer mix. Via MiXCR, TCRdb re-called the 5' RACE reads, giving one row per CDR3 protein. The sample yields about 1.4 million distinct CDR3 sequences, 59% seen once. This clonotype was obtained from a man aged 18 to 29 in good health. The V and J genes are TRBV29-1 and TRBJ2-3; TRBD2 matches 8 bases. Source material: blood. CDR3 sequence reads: CSVEEPRGGTGTTDTQYF. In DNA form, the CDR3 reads TGCAGCGTTGAAGAACCCCGGGGGGGGACGGGGACCACAGATACGCAGTATTTT.